The TCR beta chain described here comes from a study of T cell changes during pregnancy in multiple sclerosis (dated by TCRdb to about 2019). Notes on the research overall: The study looked at changes in the T cell repertoire across pregnancy in women with multiple sclerosis.

Library construction relied on the immunoSEQ multiplex PCR assay. Sourced from immuneACCESS, this table was stored by TCRdb with only in-frame sequences that have V and J called. A share of the clones is absent; for the studies checked, an unresolved V gene accounts for under half, and the remainder has no known explanation. Here the sample has around 72,000 clones; 91% occur a single time. The top ten hold less than 0.85% of the sample. Regarding this clone: Its target antigen remains unknown. No much larger clonotype is one base removed from it; base qualities were not supplied.

As encoded in the germline V gene (reference sequence), CDR1 is LNHNV while CDR2 is YYDKDF. Including cysteine and phenylalanine, the CDR3 has 16 amino acids. Kept here is only the CDR3 DNA, which spans 48 bases and is read in frame from base 1. V was cut back by 0 bases and J by 7 bases, leaving a gap of 18 bases between them. The sequencing here drew on peripheral blood, taken in the third trimester of pregnancy. This clonotype originated in a female donor in good health, enrolled as a control in a pregnancy study. Recombination linked TRBV15 to TRBJ1-2; the D gene is perhaps TRBD1, on 5 matching bases. CDR3 region: CATSRDFTAGIPGYTF. The nucleotides are TGTGCCACCAGCAGAGATTTTACGGCAGGGATTCCTGGCTACACCTTC.